The 21 T cell receptor beta chains given below trace back to one sample, sequenced in a study of esophageal squamous cell carcinoma under preoperative chemotherapy. The time point denotes: before preoperative PTX-NDP chemotherapy. One entry per CDR3 protein, called by TCRdb with MiXCR from the PCR reads. Of over 10,000 distinct CDR3 sequences in the sample, 45% to 60% were seen once. This material was obtained from a patient given preoperative chemotherapy. Receptors were obtained from a human donor with esophageal squamous cell carcinoma. The donor label of this sample is uncertain.

The J gene is TRBJ2-4, the V gene TRBV6-1, with D perhaps being TRBD1 or TRBD2 (5 bases each). Trimming took off 6 bases at V and 10 bases at J, with 19 bases between the two ends. Germline CDR1 MNHNS, CDR2 SASEGT. The CDR3 spans 14 residues. The CDR3 nucleotides read TGTGCCAGCAGGGGGCTGCGGGCCAAAGATATTCAGTACTTC. Translating it yields CASRGLRAKDIQYF.

About this clonotype itself: One end of the junction is discordant with germline, which a read error may explain. V is TRBV6-1 and J is TRBJ2-4, with D tentatively TRBD1 (5 bases). The germline V gene encodes CDR1 MNHNS and CDR2 SASEGT. The CDR3 runs to 15 residues. The CDR3 protein is CASSEQQERPDTQYF. The CDR3 DNA sequence: TGTGCCAGCAGTGAACAACAGGAACGCCCAGATACCCAGTACTTT.

By sample share, this clonotype is medium-sized. J is TRBJ2-3 and V is TRBV6-1; unclear D gene. V was cut by 8 bases and J by 1 base, with 13 bases left in between. Germline V gene lookup returns CDR1 MNHNS and CDR2 SASEGT. The CDR3 has 14 residues. CDR3 coding DNA: TGTGCCAGCCTTAAGACTTGGGGCACAGATACGCAGTATTTT. Translating it yields CASLKTWGTDTQYF.

This clonotype came up a few times. The rearrangement uses TRBV6-1 and TRBJ1-2, with D possibly TRBD1 on 5 matching bases. V was cut by 5 bases and J by 9 bases, with 16 bases left in between. The germline gives CDR1 MNHNS, CDR2 SASEGT. CDR3 length: 13 residues. The CDR3 spells CASSPDRPSSYTF. DNA for the CDR3: TGTGCCAGCAGTCCCGACAGACCAAGTAGCTACACCTTC.

Details on this clonotype: One end of the junction varies from germline; a read error may be responsible. The genes are TRBV11-3 and TRBJ2-2; D tentatively fits TRBD1 or TRBD2 (7 bases each). The germline V gene encodes CDR1 SGHNT and CDR2 YENEEA. The CDR3 sequence is 12 residues long. The CDR3 DNA sequence: TGTGCCAGGAGGGAGGGGGCCGGGGAGCAGTTTTTT. It is translated as CARREGAGEQFF.

The chain employs TRBV5-1 and TRBJ2-1, with 8 bases lining up with TRBD1. After removal of 8 bases from V and 7 bases from J, the junction contained 11 bases not matched to a gene. CDR1 and CDR2 (germline): SGHRS, YFSETQ. The CDR3 has 14 residues. CDR3 residues: CASRTGSEGNEQFF. The DNA for the CDR3 is TGCGCCAGTCGGACAGGGTCAGAAGGGAATGAGCAGTTCTTC.

The chain links TRBV7-2 to TRBJ2-3; 14 nucleotides agree with TRBD2. Germline CDR1 is SGHTA and CDR2 is FQGNSA. After removal of 5 bases from V and 3 bases from J, the junction contained 4 bases not matched to a gene. The CDR3 spans 16 residues. CDR3 in DNA: TGTGCCAGCAGCACCAGGACTAGCGGGAGGACAGATACGCAGTATTTT. It specifies CASSTRTSGRTDTQYF.

This clonotype occurred a few times. This chain links TRBV6-1 with TRBJ2-5; 11 bases map to TRBD2. In germline, CDR1 is MNHNS, CDR2 SASEGT. Germline trimming cut 7 bases from V and 11 bases from J; bases unmatched to any gene: 21. The CDR3 runs 17 residues. The CDR3 DNA sequence: TGTGCCAGCAAACCAGGACTAGCGGGTCTCCCCTACAATGAGCAGTACTTC. The encoded protein is CASKPGLAGLPYNEQYF.

Concerning this clonotype itself: A read error may account for a junction end that differs from germline. The gene calls are TRBV6-1 and TRBJ2-4; D possibly corresponds to TRBD1 (5 bases). The CDR3 has 15 residues. Germline V lookup: CDR1 MNHNS, CDR2 SASEGT. CDR3 sequence: CASSEGRRAKDTQYF. The CDR3 coding sequence is TGTGCCAGCAGTGAGGGGCGGAGAGCCAAAGACACGCAGTATTTC.

This clonotype was counted many times. This rearrangement joins TRBV7-9 to TRBJ2-5; 9 positions agree with TRBD1. The germline gives CDR1 SEHNR, CDR2 FQNEAQ (reference sequence). The CDR3 is 15 residues long. The junction had 10 bases not matched to a gene; V was cut back by 0 bases and J by 11 bases. This CDR3 is CASSLAGQGRTEQYF. CDR3 coding DNA: TGTGCCAGCAGCTTAGCGGGACAGGGTCGGACTGAGCAGTACTTC.

The sample holds a few counts of this clonotype. This chain uses TRBV20-1 with TRBJ2-1, with TRBD2 identical over 11 bases. The germline V gene has CDR1 DFQATT and CDR2 SNEGSKA (reference sequence). V shed 2 bases, J shed 0 bases, and the junction held 12 bases outside the gene matches. This CDR3 has 19 residues. The chain's CDR3 is CSARPHAVAGGSSYNEQFF. DNA for the CDR3: TGCAGTGCTAGACCCCACGCGGTAGCGGGAGGGAGCTCCTACAATGAGCAGTTCTTC.

The sample holds many counts of this clonotype. The chain recombines TRBV12-3 or TRBV12-4 with TRBJ2-3, with 8 bases identical to TRBD2. CDR3 length equals 17 residues. The ends lost 4 bases at V and 4 bases at J; junction bases unmatched: 13. The CDR3, as DNA: TGTGCCAGCAGTTACAGAGAAGGAGCGGGAGTTTCAGATACGCAGTATTTT. Translating gives CASSYREGAGVSDTQYF.

This clonotype was picked up a small number of times. V is TRBV6-4 and J is TRBJ2-3; tentative D call: TRBD2 (6 bases). The V end lost 3 bases, the J end lost 0 bases, and 10 bases lay between the germline ends. CDR3 length: 15 amino acids. Germline-derived CDR1 and CDR2 are MRHNA and SNTAGT. Here the CDR3 reads CASSEVSGSTDTQYF. The CDR3 DNA reads TGTGCCAGCAGTGAGGTTAGCGGTAGCACAGATACGCAGTATTTT.

The rearrangement links TRBV6-1 to TRBJ2-1, with 10 bases that match TRBD2. The trim removed 5 bases at V and 10 bases at J, leaving 20 bases unmatched. CDR1 and CDR2 from the germline V gene are MNHNS and SASEGT. The CDR3 runs to 18 residues. CDR3 DNA sequence: TGTGCCAGCAGTCTTCTTTCTCTAGCGGGAGTTATTTTCTACGAGCAGTTCTTC. Translated, it gives CASSLLSLAGVIFYEQFF.

In its sample, this clonotype was seen once. At one end the junction does not follow the germline gene, possibly because of a read error. The rearrangement joins TRBV6-4 to TRBJ2-3; perhaps D is TRBD1 or TRBD2 (5 bases each). Looked up from germline, CDR1 is MRHNA and CDR2 is SNTAGT. This CDR3 is 14 amino acids long. CDR3 coding DNA: TGTGCGGGCAGTGGGGGTGCGGTTAAAGATACGCAGTATTTC. Amino acids: CAGSGGAVKDTQYF.

There are many counts of this clonotype. This chain uses TRBV6-1 with TRBJ2-3; D is uncertain. The CDR3 has 14 amino acids. V was cut by 4 bases and J by 2 bases, with 10 bases left in between. Germline CDR1 MNHNS, CDR2 SASEGT. The CDR3 bases are TGTGCCAGCAGTGGGACCCGTCACACAGATACGCAGTATTTT. As protein: CASSGTRHTDTQYF.

This clonotype showed up many times. Here the CDR3 reads CASSLGGTLNEQFF. DNA for the CDR3: TGTGCCAGCAGCTTAGGCGGGACCCTCAATGAGCAGTTCTTC. The rearrangement joins TRBV7-2 to TRBJ2-1, with D possibly TRBD2 on 6 matching bases. Per germline, CDR1 SGHTA and CDR2 FQGNSA. This CDR3 contains 14 residues. Trimming removed 1 base at V and 6 bases at J, with 10 bases between.

This clonotype has only a few counts. The junction does not match germline at one end; this may be a read error. The V and J genes are TRBV7-7 and TRBJ2-1; D unclear. Germline V lookup: CDR1 SSHAT, CDR2 FNYEAQ (reference sequence). The CDR3 loop spans 15 amino acids. The CDR3 DNA sequence: TGTGCTAGCAGCTTATCGCCCGCCGCCTACAATGAGCAGTTCTTC. It translates to CASSLSPAAYNEQFF.

The chain joins TRBV27 to TRBJ2-4; D may be TRBD2 (6 bases). The J call may be mistaken, given a closer DNA end match to TRBJ2-7. Germline V gives CDR1 MNHEY, CDR2 SMNVEV (reference sequence). CDR3 size: 16 residues. CDR3 in DNA: TGTGCCAGCAGTAGGGGTGGGGGGACTTTCCGTCGCGAGCAGTACTTC. Translated: CASSRGGGTFRREQYF.

The genes are TRBV6-5 and TRBJ2-7; D ambiguous. V shed 0 bases and J shed 3 bases, with 6 bases lying between them. CDR1 and CDR2 from the germline V gene are MNHEY and SVGAGI. This CDR3 contains 13 residues. The CDR3 DNA follows: TGTGCCAGCAGTTACTCGAGGTACTACGAGCAGTACTTC. Translating gives CASSYSRYYEQYF.

The genes are TRBV7-2 and TRBJ2-1, with a tentative D call TRBD2 (6 bases). The germline V and J ends were trimmed by 3 bases and 13 bases, with 19 bases remaining between them. The CDR3 totals 14 residues. Germline V gene data show CDR1 as SGHTA and CDR2 as FQGNSA. CDR3 loop: CASSFGQPGETQFF. The CDR3 DNA reads TGTGCCAGCAGCTTTGGGCAGCCGGGGGAGACCCAGTTCTTC.